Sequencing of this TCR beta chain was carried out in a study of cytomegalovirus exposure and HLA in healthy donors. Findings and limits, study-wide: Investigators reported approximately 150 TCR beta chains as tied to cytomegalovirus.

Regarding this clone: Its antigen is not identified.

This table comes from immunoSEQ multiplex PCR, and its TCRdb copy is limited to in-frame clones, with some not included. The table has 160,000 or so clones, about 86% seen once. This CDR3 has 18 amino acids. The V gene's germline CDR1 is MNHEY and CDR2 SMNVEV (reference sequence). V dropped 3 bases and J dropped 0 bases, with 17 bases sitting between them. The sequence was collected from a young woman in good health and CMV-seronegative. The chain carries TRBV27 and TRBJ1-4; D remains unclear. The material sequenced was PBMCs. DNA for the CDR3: TGTGCCAGCAGTTTGCTACCCCCTGGCGGAACAACTAATGAAAAACTGTTTTTT. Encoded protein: CASSLLPPGGTTNEKLFF.